This T cell receptor (beta chain) was found in a study of shared T cell receptors in the human thymus. With 0 bases clipped from V and 2 bases from J, the junction kept 4 bases outside the gene matches. Germline assignment: CDR1 SGHNT and CDR2 YYREEE (reference sequence). CDR3 length equals 15 residues. Data came from immunoSEQ multiplex PCR; TCRdb stores just in-frame clones and leaves some out. Of 720,000 or so clones in the sample, around 85% were seen once. The same data also contributed to another study, on human thymus T cells.

The sequencing sample was made of thymocytes. This sequence originates from a girl under three years old with a congenital heart defect. This chain joins TRBV5-4 and TRBJ1-1; TRBD1 matches at 7 bases. Written as DNA, the CDR3 is TGTGCCAGCAGCTTGGGGGACAGCTTCAACACTGAAGCTTTCTTT. This encodes CASSLGDSFNTEAFF.